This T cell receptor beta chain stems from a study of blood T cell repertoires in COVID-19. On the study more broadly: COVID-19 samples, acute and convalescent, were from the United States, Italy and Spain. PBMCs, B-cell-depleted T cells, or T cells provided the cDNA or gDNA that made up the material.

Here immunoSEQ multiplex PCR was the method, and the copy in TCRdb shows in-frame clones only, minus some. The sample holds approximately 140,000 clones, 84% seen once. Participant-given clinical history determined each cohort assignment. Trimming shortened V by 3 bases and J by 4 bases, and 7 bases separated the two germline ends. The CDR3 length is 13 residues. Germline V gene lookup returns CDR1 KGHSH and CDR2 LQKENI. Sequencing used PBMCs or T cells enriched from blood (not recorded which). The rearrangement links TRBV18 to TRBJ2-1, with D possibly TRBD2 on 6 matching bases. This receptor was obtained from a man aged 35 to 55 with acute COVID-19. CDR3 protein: CASSPGGYNEQFF. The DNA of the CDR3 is TGTGCCAGCTCACCGGGGGGATACAATGAGCAGTTCTTC.